This TCR beta chain was sequenced for a study of cytomegalovirus exposure and HLA in healthy donors. Study results and limitations: Among the CMV-associated chains, a few were confirmed in vitro as specific for CMV antigens.

This CDR3 spans 14 amino acids. V was shortened by 2 bases and J by 5 bases, with 9 bases between the two germline ends. Per germline, CDR1 SEHNR and CDR2 FQNEAQ (reference sequence). This clone was recorded once. Antigen specificity is unknown. The PCR was carried out with 60 Vbeta primers and 13 Jbeta primers. Study processing details: Later, an analysis found about 83 million unique TCR beta chains, and 8.5 million to 12 million of these were shared. Sequenced by immunoSEQ multiplex PCR; TCRdb stores in-frame clones only, minus some. V and J calls and clone size are those listed in that table; D and trimming were worked out from the DNA. The sample holds roughly 200,000 clones, 60% to 85% seen once.

The rearrangement links TRBV7-9 to TRBJ1-4, with D perhaps matching TRBD1 (5 bases). Sequences were obtained from PBMCs. The TCR sequence derives from a male donor in good health and CMV-seronegative. The CDR3 loop reads CASSLNTGNEKLFF. CDR3 sequence (DNA): TGTGCCAGCAGCTTAAATACAGGAAATGAAAAACTGTTTTTT.